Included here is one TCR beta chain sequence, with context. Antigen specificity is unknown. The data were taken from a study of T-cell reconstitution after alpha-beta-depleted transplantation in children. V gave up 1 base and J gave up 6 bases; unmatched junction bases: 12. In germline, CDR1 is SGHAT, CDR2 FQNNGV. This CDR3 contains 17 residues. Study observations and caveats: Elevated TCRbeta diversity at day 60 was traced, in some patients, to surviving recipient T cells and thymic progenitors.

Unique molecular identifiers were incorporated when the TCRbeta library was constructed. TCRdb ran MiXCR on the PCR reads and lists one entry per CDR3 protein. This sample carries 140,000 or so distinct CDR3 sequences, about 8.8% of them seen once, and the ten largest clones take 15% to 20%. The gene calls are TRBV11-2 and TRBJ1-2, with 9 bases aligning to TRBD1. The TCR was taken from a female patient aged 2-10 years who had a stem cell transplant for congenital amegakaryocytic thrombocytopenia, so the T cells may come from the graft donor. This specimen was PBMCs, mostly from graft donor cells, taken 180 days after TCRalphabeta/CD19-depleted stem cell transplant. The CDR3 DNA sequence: TGTGCCAGCAGCTTAGTGTTCTGGGACAGGGTTCACCATGGCTACACCTTC. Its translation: CASSLVFWDRVHHGYTF.